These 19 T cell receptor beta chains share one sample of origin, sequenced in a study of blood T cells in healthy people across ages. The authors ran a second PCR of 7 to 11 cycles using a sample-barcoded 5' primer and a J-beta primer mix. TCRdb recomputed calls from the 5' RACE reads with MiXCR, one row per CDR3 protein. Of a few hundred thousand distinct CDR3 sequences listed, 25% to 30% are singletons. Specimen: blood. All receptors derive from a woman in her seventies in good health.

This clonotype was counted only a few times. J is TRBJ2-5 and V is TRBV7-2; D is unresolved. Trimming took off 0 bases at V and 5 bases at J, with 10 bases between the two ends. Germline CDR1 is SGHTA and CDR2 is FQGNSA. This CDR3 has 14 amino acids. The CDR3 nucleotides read TGTGCCAGCAGCTTAGCGGCTCGAACCGAGACCCAGTACTTC. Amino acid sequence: CASSLAARTETQYF.

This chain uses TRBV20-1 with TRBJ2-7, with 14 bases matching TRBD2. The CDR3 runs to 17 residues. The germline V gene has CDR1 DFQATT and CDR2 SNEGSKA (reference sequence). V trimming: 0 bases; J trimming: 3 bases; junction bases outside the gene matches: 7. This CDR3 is CSARDPTSGRVIYEQYF. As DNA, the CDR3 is TGCAGTGCTAGAGATCCGACTAGCGGGAGGGTAATCTACGAGCAGTACTTC.

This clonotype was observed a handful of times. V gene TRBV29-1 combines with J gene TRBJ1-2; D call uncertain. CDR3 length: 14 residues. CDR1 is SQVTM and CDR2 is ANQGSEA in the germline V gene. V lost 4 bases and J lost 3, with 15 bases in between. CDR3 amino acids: CSVAGSASDYGYTF. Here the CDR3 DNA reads TGCAGCGTTGCGGGGAGCGCGTCGGACTATGGCTACACCTTC.

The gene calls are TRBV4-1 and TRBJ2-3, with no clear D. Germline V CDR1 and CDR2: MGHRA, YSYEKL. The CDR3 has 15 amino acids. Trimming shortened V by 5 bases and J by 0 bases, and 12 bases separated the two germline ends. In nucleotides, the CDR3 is TGCGCCAGCAGCGAAGCACCTTATAGCACAGATACGCAGTATTTT. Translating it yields CASSEAPYSTDTQYF.

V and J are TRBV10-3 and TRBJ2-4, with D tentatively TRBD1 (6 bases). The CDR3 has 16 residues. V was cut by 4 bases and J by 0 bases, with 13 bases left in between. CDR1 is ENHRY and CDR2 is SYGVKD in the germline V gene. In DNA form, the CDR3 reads TGTGCCATCAGTGCCGGACAGACTCTAGCCAAAAACATTCAGTACTTC. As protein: CAISAGQTLAKNIQYF.

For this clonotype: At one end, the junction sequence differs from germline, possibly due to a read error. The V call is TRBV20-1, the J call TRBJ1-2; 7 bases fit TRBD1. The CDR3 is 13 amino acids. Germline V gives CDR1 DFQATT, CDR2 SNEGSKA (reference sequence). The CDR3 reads CSASLSTGDGYTF. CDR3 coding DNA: TGCAGTGCTTCGCTCTCTACAGGGGATGGCTACACTTTC.

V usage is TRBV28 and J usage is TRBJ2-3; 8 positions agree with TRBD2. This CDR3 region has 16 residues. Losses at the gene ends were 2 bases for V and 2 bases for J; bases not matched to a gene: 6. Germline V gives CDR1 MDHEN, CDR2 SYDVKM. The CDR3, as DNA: TGTGCCAGCAGTTTAAAATTAGCGGGGCTCACAGATACGCAGTATTTT. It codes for CASSLKLAGLTDTQYF.

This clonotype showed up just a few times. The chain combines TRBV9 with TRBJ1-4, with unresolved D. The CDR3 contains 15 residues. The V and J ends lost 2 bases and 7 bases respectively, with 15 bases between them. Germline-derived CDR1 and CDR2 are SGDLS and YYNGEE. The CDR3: CASSVRPRDGEKLFF. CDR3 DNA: TGTGCCAGCAGCGTTAGACCCAGAGATGGTGAAAAACTGTTTTTT.

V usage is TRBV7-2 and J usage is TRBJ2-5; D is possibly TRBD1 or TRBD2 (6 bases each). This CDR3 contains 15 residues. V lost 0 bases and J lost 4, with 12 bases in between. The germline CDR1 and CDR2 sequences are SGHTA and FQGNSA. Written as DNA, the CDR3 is TGTGCCAGCAGCTTAGCGTCATCGGGGGCAGAGACCCAGTACTTC. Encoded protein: CASSLASSGAETQYF.

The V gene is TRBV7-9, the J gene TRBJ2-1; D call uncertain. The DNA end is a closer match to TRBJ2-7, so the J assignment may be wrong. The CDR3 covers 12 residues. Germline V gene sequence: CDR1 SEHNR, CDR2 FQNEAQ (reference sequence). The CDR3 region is CASSPQSGEQYF. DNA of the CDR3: TGTGCCAGCAGCCCTCAGTCCGGCGAGCAGTACTTC.

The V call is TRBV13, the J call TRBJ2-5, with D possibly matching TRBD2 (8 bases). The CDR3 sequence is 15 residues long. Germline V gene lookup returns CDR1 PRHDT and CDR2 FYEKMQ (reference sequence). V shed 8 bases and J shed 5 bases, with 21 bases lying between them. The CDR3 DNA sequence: TGTGCCAGCTTGATAACGGGGGGGACAGTGGAGACCCAGTACTTC. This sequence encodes CASLITGGTVETQYF.

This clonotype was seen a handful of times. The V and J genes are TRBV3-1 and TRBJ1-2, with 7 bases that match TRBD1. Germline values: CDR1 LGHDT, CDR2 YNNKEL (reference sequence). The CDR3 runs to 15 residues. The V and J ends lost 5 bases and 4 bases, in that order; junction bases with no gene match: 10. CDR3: CASSGEWDSSYGYTF. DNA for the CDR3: TGTGCCAGCAGCGGAGAATGGGACAGCTCCTATGGCTACACCTTC.

CDR3 nucleotide sequence: TGTGCCAGCAGCCTGGGACTAGCGGGGGCCTACTACAATGAGCAGTTCTTC. Protein product: CASSLGLAGAYYNEQFF. V usage is TRBV9 and J usage is TRBJ2-1; TRBD2 matches 14 bases. CDR3 length: 17 amino acids. Germline values: CDR1 SGDLS, CDR2 YYNGEE. Trimming took 4 bases from V and 3 from J; bases not matched to a gene: 6.

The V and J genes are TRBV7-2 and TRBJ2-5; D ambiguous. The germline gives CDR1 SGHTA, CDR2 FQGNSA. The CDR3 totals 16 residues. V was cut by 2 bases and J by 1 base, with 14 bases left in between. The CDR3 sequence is CASSLYRPRLQETQYF. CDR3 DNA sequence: TGTGCCAGCAGCTTATACAGACCGCGCCTCCAAGAGACCCAGTACTTC.

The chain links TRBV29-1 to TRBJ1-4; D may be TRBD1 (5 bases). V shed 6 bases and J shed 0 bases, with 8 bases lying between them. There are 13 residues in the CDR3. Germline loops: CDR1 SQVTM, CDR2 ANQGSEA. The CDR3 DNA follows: TGCAGCGTGCGGGACTCAACTAATGAAAAACTGTTTTTT. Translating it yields CSVRDSTNEKLFF. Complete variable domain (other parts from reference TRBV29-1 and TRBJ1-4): SAVISQKPSRDICQRGTSLTIQCQVDSQVTMMFWYRQQPGQSLTLIATANQGSEATYESGFVIDKFPISRPNLTFSTLTVSNMSPEDSSIYLCSVRDSTNEKLFFGSGTQLSVL.

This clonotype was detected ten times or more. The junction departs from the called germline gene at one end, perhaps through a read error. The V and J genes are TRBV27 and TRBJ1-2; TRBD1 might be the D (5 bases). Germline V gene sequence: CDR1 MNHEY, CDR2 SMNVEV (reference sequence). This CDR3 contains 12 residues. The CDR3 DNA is TGTGCCAGCAGCTTATCAGGGTACGGCTACACCTTC. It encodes CASSLSGYGYTF.

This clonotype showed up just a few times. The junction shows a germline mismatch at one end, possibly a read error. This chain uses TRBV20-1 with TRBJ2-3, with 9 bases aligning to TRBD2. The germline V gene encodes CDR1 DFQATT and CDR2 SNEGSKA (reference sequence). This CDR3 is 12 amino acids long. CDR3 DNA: TGCAGTGCTAGAGTCGCGGCGGGGGGGCTGAATTTT. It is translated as CSARVAAGGLNF.

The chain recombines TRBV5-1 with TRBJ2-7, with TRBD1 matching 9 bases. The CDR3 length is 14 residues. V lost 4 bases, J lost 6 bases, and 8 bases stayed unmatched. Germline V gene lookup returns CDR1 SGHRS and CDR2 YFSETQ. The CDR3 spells CASSLYMTGGEQYF. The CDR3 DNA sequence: TGCGCCAGCAGCCTATATATGACAGGGGGCGAGCAGTACTTC.

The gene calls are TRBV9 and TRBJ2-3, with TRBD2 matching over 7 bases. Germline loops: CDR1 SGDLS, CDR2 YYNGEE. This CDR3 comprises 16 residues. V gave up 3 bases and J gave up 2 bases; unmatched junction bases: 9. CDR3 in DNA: TGTGCCAGCAGCGCTTTGCTGGGACTAATCACAGATACGCAGTATTTT. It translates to CASSALLGLITDTQYF.